These 15 T cell receptor beta chains were all obtained from the same sample, sequenced in a study of a mutant IDH1 vaccine in newly diagnosed glioma (dated by TCRdb to the early 2020s). Read against the paper, the sample's time point label means: week 47, end of study. A 20-mer mutant IDH1 peptide at 300 micrograms in Montanide made up each vaccine dose, which was injected subcutaneously together with topical imiquimod. The method behind the library was the immunoSEQ multiplex PCR assay. The clones in this table, taken by TCRdb from immuneACCESS, are in-frame only. Not every clone is retained; where verified, under half of the shortfall comes from an unresolved V gene, and the cause of the rest is unknown. This sample has approximately 80,000 clones in its table, and 75% to 90% of those were observed once. 4% to 5.5% of the sample rests with the top ten. These TCRs are of unknown antigen specificity.

Sequencing used PBMCs, obtained from a glioma patient whose treatment included an IDH1 peptide vaccine. Receptor source: a man aged 40-55 years with glioma.

The V and J genes are TRBV28 and TRBJ1-5, with D possibly TRBD1 on 5 matching bases. Germline CDR1 reads MDHEN; CDR2 reads SYDVKM. The V end was cut by 4 bases, the J end by 2 bases, with 9 bases between. CDR3 length: 14 amino acids. CDR3 coding DNA: TGTGCCAGCAGTTCGGTGGGGGGCAATCAGCCCCAGCATTTT. This sequence encodes CASSSVGGNQPQHF. The full variable domain, rest sourced from reference TRBV28 and TRBJ1-5, is DVKVTQSSRYLVKRTGEKVFLECVQDMDHENMFWYRQDPGLGLRLIYFSYDVKMKEKGDIPEGYSVSREKKERFSLILESASTNQTSMYLCASSSVGGNQPQHFGDGTRLSIL.

The chain combines TRBV9 with TRBJ1-1; D gene ambiguous. Germline assignment: CDR1 SGDLS and CDR2 YYNGEE. The V gene lost 3 bases and the J gene lost 1 base, with 10 bases spanning the gap. This CDR3 is built from 14 residues. As DNA, the CDR3 is TGTGCCAGCAGCGACTTGACCAAGAACACTGAAGCTTTCTTT. It yields the protein CASSDLTKNTEAFF.

This chain links TRBV19 with TRBJ2-2; D is perhaps TRBD1 or TRBD2 (5 bases each). The CDR3 sequence is 14 residues long. The germline V and J ends were trimmed by 7 bases and 6 bases, with 15 bases remaining between them. CDR1 and CDR2 (germline): LNHDA, SQIVND (reference sequence). CDR3: CASIPPGPPGELFF. CDR3 coding DNA: TGTGCCAGTATCCCCCCGGGGCCCCCCGGGGAGCTGTTTTTT.

For the CDR3, the DNA is TGTGCCAGTAGTATAAGGGGACAGGGATACGAAAAACTGTTTTTT. This sequence encodes CASSIRGQGYEKLFF. The chain employs TRBV19 and TRBJ1-4, with 9 bases matching TRBD1. Germline assignment: CDR1 LNHDA and CDR2 SQIVND (reference sequence). The CDR3 has 15 amino acids. Trimming cost V 2 bases and J 8 bases; bases outside gene matches: 6. The full variable domain, completed using reference TRBV19 and TRBJ1-4, is DGGITQSPKYLFRKEGQNVTLSCEQNLNHDAMYWYRQDPGQGLRLIYYSQIVNDFQKGDIAEGYSVSREKKESFPLTVTSAQKNPTAFYLCASSIRGQGYEKLFFGSGTQLSVL.

The J gene is TRBJ1-5, the V gene TRBV5-8, with 7 bases identical to TRBD1. The CDR3 totals 16 residues. Germline-derived CDR1 and CDR2 are SGHTS and YDEGEE. The ends lost 5 bases at V and 4 bases at J; junction bases unmatched: 12. The CDR3, as DNA: TGTGCCAGCAGAAAAATAAACAGGGGACCAAATCAGCCCCAGCATTTT. It encodes CASRKINRGPNQPQHF. Drawing the rest from reference TRBV5-8 and TRBJ1-5, the complete variable domain is EAGVTQSPTHLIKTRGQQATLRCSPISGHTSVYWYQQALGLGLQFLLWYDEGEERNRGNFPPRFSGRQFPNYSSELNVNALELEDSALYLCASRKINRGPNQPQHFGDGTRLSIL.

Notes on this clone: A read error may account for a junction end that differs from germline. CDR3 protein: CSVGGSRDTQYF. The CDR3 DNA reads as TGCAGCGTGGGGGGTAGCAGAGATACGCAGTATTTT. The chain carries TRBV29-1 and TRBJ2-3, with D possibly matching TRBD2 (6 bases). Germline V lookup: CDR1 SQVTM, CDR2 ANQGSEA. CDR3 size: 12 residues.

V is TRBV6-1 and J is TRBJ2-7, with D possibly being TRBD2 (5 bases). With 2 bases removed from V and 7 bases from J, the gap between germline ends came to 6 bases. CDR3 length equals 11 residues. Germline V gene sequence: CDR1 MNHNS, CDR2 SASEGT. CDR3 DNA sequence: TGTGCCAGCAGTGAACCGGGGGAGCAGTACTTC. It translates to CASSEPGEQYF.

This chain joins TRBV6-1 and TRBJ1-6; perhaps TRBD1 as D (6 bases). This CDR3 spans 14 amino acids. The germline CDR1 and CDR2 sequences are MNHNS and SASEGT. Trimming removed 3 bases from V and 9 bases from J, with 12 bases in between. The CDR3 DNA is TGTGCCAGCAGTGACCCAGGGGCAGGTTCACCCCTCCACTTT. Amino acids: CASSDPGAGSPLHF.

This clone was detected a few times. The chain carries TRBV27 and TRBJ1-4; D unresolved. The length of the CDR3 is 14 residues. V was cut by 6 bases and J by 5 bases, with 13 bases left in between. Germline V CDR1 and CDR2: MNHEY, SMNVEV (reference sequence). The CDR3 region is CASSPRMGNEKLFF. Written as DNA, the CDR3 is TGTGCCAGCAGCCCCAGAATGGGGAATGAAAAACTGTTTTTT.

The V gene is TRBV2, the J gene TRBJ2-7; either TRBD1 or TRBD2 may fit D (5 bases each). The germline CDR1 and CDR2 sequences are SNHLY and FYNNEI. The ends were cut back, 5 bases at V and 4 bases at J, with 21 bases in the middle. There are 16 residues in the CDR3. CDR3 DNA sequence: TGTGCCAGCAGTAGTCCGGGACGCCAAACTGGGTACGAGCAGTACTTC. Amino acid sequence: CASSSPGRQTGYEQYF.

This chain links TRBV5-5 with TRBJ2-1; TRBD2 matches 10 bases. Germline-derived CDR1 and CDR2 are SGHKS and YYEKEE (reference sequence). The CDR3 totals 15 residues. With V trimmed by 1 base and J by 6 bases, 4 bases remained unmatched. CDR3 coding DNA: TGTGCCAGCAGCTTGATGACTAGCGGGTTCAATGAGCAGTTCTTC. It specifies CASSLMTSGFNEQFF.

The gene calls are TRBV6-5 and TRBJ2-2; D is unresolved. The CDR3 length is 13 residues. The V end was cut by 7 bases, the J end by 4 bases, with 10 bases between. Germline assignment: CDR1 MNHEY and CDR2 SVGAGI. The CDR3 spells CASTSMGTGELFF. In nucleotides, the CDR3 is TGTGCCAGCACCTCCATGGGCACCGGGGAGCTGTTTTTT.

DNA for the CDR3: TGTGCCAGCAGCTTGGGCAGGACAACCACAGATACGCAGTATTTT. Translation: CASSLGRTTTDTQYF. The rearrangement links TRBV5-4 to TRBJ2-3; perhaps TRBD1 as D (5 bases). Germline V lookup: CDR1 SGHNT, CDR2 YYREEE (reference sequence). This CDR3 spans 15 amino acids. Trimming removed 0 bases from V and 2 bases from J, with 10 bases in between.

The CDR3 nucleotides are TGCGCCAGCAGCCCGGAGACTAGCGGACCCGCCTACGAGCAGTACTTC. This sequence encodes CASSPETSGPAYEQYF. The chain carries TRBV5-1 and TRBJ2-7; 9 bases agree with TRBD2. V shed 4 bases, J shed 2 bases, and the junction held 10 bases outside the gene matches. This CDR3 region has 16 residues. Germline values: CDR1 SGHRS, CDR2 YFSETQ.

The rearrangement uses TRBV5-4 and TRBJ1-6; 7 bases map to TRBD1. The CDR3 consists of 15 residues. CDR1 is SGHNT and CDR2 is YYREEE in the germline V gene (reference sequence). With 6 bases clipped from V and 10 bases from J, the junction kept 13 bases outside the gene matches. CDR3 sequence reads: CASTPGGGAGSPLHF. The CDR3 coding sequence is TGTGCCAGCACACCCGGAGGGGGCGCAGGGTCACCCCTCCACTTT.